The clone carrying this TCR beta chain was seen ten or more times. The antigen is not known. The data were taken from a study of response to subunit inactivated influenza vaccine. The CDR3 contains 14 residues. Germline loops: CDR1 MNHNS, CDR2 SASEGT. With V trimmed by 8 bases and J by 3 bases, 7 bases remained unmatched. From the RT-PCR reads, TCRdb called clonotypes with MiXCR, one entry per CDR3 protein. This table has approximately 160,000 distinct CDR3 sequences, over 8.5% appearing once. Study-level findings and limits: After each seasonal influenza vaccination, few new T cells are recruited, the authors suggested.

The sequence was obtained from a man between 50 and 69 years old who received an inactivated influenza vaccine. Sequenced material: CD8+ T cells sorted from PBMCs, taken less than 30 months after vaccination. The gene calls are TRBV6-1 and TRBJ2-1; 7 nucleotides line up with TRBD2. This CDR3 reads CASSQASGYNEQFF. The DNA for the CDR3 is TGTGCCAGCTCACAGGCTAGCGGCTACAATGAGCAGTTCTTC.